This T cell receptor beta chain stems from a study of graft-versus-host responses after intestinal transplantation. Study-level findings and limits: When patients had graft-donor T cell macrochimerism, their allografts held high graft-versus-host to host-versus-graft clonal ratios.

Produced via immunoSEQ multiplex PCR; TCRdb's table is partial and in-frame only. The sample has 75,000 to 100,000 clones, about nine tenths seen once. Of note for this clone: The target antigen is unknown.

The CDR3 spans 15 residues. V was pared by 0 bases and J by 3 bases, with 11 bases between. This chain links TRBV23-1 with TRBJ1-2; maybe TRBD1 (6 bases). Being an ORF, TRBV23-1 has a function that is uncertain. This TCR came from a human donor who was the organ donor for an intestinal transplant. This specimen consisted of unstimulated CD4+ T cells sorted from spleen or lymph node cells, obtained before transplant. CDR3: CASSQSTGPYYGYTF. The CDR3 region has the DNA TGCGCCAGCAGTCAATCGACAGGCCCCTACTATGGCTACACCTTC.